This T cell receptor beta chain was documented in a study of a mutant IDH1 vaccine in newly diagnosed glioma. Across the whole study: Averaging 40.4 years of age, treated patients were around 62% male and 37.5% female. Standard pretreatment was either radiotherapy, temozolomide, or, for most, radiochemotherapy with temozolomide.

Profiled with immunoSEQ multiplex PCR; TCRdb holds only in-frame clones, not every one. The sample consists of 50,000 to 75,000 clones, around 80% of them appearing once. Time point indicated: week 5, during vaccination. In every dose of vaccine, 300 ug of mutant IDH1 20-mer peptide was given alongside topical imiquimod. Study results and caveats: Pseudoprogression appeared independent of alterations in top peripheral clonotypes.

This CDR3 comprises 13 residues. The ends were cut back, 0 bases at V and 10 bases at J, with 13 bases in the middle. CDR1 is SGDLS and CDR2 is YYNGEE in the germline V gene. As regards this clone: Its antigen is not identified.

The rearrangement joins TRBV9 to TRBJ1-1; possible D gene TRBD1, 6 bases. The receptor's source is a woman between 50 and 59 years old with glioma. The material was PBMCs, obtained from a glioma patient whose treatment included an IDH1 peptide vaccine. CDR3 coding DNA: TGTGCCAGCAGCGTAGGACAGGCCGGAAGAGCTTTCTTT. Amino acids: CASSVGQAGRAFF. Complete variable domain (other parts from reference TRBV9 and TRBJ1-1): DSGVTQTPKHLITATGQRVTLRCSPRSGDLSVYWYQQSLDQGLQFLIQYYNGEERAKGNILERFSAQQFPDLHSELNLSSLELGDSALYFCASSVGQAGRAFFGQGTRLTVV.